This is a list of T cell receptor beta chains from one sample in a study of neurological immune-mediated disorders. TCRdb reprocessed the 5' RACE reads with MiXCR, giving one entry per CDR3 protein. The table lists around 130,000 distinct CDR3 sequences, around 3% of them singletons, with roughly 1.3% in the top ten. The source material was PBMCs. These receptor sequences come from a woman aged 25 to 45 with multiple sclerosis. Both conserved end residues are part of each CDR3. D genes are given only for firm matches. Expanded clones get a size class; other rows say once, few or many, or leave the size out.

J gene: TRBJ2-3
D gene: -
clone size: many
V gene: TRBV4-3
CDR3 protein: CASSQAGSLTDTQYF
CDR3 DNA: TGCGCCAGCAGCCAGGCAGGGTCCCTCACAGATACGCAGTATTTT

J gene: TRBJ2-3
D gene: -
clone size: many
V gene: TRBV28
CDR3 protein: CASNVPGGRSTDTQYF
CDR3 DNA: TGTGCCAGCAACGTACCAGGGGGGAGGTCCACAGATACGCAGTATTTT

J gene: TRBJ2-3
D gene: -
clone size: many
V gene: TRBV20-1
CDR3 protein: CSARGGGFTDTQYF
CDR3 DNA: TGCAGTGCGCGAGGGGGGGGATTCACAGATACGCAGTATTTT

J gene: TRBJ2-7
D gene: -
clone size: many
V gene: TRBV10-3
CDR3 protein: CAISESNQGHEQYF
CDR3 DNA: TGTGCCATCAGTGAGTCGAACCAGGGCCACGAGCAGTACTTC

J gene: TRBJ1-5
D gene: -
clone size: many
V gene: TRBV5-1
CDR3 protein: CASSLTPGHDNRNQPQHF
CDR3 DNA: TGCGCCAGCAGCTTGACTCCGGGACACGACAACCGCAATCAGCCCCAGCATTTT

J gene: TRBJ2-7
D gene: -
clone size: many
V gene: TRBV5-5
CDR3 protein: CASSSPQGGEQYF
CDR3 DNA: TGTGCCAGCAGCTCCCCACAGGGAGGCGAGCAGTACTTC

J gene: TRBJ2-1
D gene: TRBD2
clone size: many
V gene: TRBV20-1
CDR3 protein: CSARELAGGHYNEQFF
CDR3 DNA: TGCAGTGCTAGAGAGCTAGCGGGAGGGCACTACAATGAGCAGTTCTTC

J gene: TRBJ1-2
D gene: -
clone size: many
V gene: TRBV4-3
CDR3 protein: CASSQEVSGAIANYGYTF
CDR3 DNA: TGCGCCAGCAGCCAAGAGGTTTCAGGGGCTATAGCTAACTATGGCTACACCTTC

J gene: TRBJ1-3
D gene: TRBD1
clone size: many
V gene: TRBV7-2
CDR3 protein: CASGKPGQVLAGNTIYF
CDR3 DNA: TGTGCCAGCGGTAAACCAGGACAGGTGCTAGCTGGAAACACCATATATTTT

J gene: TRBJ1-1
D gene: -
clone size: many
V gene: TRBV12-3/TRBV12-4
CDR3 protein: CASVKEAGRAFF
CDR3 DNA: TGTGCCAGCGTAAAGGAGGCTGGGAGAGCTTTCTTT

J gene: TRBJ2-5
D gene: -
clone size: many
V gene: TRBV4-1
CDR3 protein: CASSQDRSAGETQYF
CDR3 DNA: TGCGCCAGCAGCCAAGATAGGTCGGCCGGGGAGACCCAGTACTTC

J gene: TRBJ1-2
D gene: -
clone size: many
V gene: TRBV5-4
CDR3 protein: CASSPTGANYGYTF
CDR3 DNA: TGTGCCAGCAGCCCAACCGGAGCTAACTATGGCTACACCTTC

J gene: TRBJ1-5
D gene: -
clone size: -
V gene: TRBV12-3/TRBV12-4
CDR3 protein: CASSNPLGEPQHF
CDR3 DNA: TGTGCCAGCAGTAACCCTCTTGGGGAGCCCCAGCATTTT

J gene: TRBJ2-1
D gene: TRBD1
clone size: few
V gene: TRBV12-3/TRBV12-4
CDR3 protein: CASSNDRGPYNEQFF
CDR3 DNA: TGTGCCAGCAGTAATGACAGGGGTCCCTACAATGAGCAGTTCTTC

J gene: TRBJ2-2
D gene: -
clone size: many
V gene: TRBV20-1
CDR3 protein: CSARDGSRGQTGELFF
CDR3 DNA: TGCAGTGCTAGAGATGGTTCCAGGGGCCAAACCGGGGAGCTGTTTTTT

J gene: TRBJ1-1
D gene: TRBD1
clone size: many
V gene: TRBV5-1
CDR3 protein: CASSFGTDTEAFF
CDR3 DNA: TGCGCCAGCAGCTTTGGGACAGACACTGAAGCTTTCTTT

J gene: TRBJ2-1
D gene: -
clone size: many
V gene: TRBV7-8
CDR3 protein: CASSLGLEGPNEQFF
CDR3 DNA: TGTGCCAGCAGCTTAGGGCTAGAGGGGCCCAATGAGCAGTTCTTC

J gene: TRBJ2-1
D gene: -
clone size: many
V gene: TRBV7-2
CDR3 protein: CASSLPGRQFF
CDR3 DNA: TGTGCCAGCAGCTTACCGGGTAGGCAGTTCTTC

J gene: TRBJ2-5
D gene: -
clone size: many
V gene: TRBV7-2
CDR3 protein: CASSLARGQETQYF
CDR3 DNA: TGTGCCAGCAGCTTAGCGAGGGGCCAAGAGACCCAGTACTTC

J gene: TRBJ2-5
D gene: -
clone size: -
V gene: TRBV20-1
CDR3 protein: CSAEGTLGTQETQYF
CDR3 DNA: TGCAGTGCTGAAGGAACCCTAGGGACCCAAGAGACCCAGTACTTC

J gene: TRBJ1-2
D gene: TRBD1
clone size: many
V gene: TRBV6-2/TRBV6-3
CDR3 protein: CASSRDRDYGYTF
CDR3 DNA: TGTGCCAGCAGCCGCGACAGGGACTATGGCTACACCTTC

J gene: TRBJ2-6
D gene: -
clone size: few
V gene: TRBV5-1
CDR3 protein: CASSIGSTDGANVLTF
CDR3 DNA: TGCGCCAGCAGCATTGGTTCCACGGATGGGGCCAACGTCCTGACTTTC

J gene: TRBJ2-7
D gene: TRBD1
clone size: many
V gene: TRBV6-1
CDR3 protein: CASTGGHLYEQYF
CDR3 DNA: TGTGCCAGCACAGGGGGACACCTCTACGAGCAGTACTTC

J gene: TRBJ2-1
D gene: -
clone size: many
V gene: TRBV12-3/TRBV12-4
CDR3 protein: CASNSAAGLLYNEQFF
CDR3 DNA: TGTGCCAGCAACTCGGCGGCAGGGTTGTTGTACAATGAGCAGTTCTTC

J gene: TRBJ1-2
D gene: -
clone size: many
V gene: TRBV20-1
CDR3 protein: CSASREGGYTF
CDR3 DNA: TGCAGTGCTAGCCGAGAGGGGGGCTACACCTTC

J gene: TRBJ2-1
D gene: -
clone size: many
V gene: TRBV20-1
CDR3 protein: CSARVSVNNEQFF
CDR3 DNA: TGCAGTGCTAGGGTTAGCGTTAACAATGAGCAGTTCTTC

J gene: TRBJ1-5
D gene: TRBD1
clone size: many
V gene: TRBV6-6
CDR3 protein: CASSGPGTGSNQPQHF
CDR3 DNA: TGTGCCAGCAGTGGTCCCGGGACAGGGAGCAATCAGCCCCAGCATTTT

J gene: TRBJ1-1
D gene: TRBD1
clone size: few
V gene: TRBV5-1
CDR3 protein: CASSSGTGNAFF
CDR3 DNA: TGCGCCAGCAGCTCAGGGACAGGGAATGCTTTCTTT

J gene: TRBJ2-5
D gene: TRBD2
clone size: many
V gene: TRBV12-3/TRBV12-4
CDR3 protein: CASSRTSSGGGTQYF
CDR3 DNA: TGTGCCAGCAGTCGAACTTCTAGCGGCGGGGGGACCCAGTACTTC

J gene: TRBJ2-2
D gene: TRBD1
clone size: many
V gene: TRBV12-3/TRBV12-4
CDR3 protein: CASSLTGDRGELFF
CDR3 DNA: TGTGCCAGCAGCCTGACAGGGGACCGCGGGGAGCTGTTTTTT

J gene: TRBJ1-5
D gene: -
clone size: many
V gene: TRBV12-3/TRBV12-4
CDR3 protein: CASSPGRINQPQHF
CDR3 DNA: TGTGCCAGCAGTCCCGGACGGATCAACCAGCCCCAGCATTTT

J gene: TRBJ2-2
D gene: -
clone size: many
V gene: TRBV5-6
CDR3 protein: CASSLRPPTGELFF
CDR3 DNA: TGTGCCAGCAGCTTGAGGCCCCCGACGGGGGAGCTGTTTTTT

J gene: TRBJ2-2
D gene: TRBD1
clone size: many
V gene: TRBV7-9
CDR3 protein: CASSLHAGGTGELFF
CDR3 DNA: TGTGCCAGCAGCTTACACGCAGGGGGCACCGGGGAGCTGTTTTTT

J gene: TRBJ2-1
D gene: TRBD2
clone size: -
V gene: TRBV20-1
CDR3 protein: CSAKHPAGVGNEQFF
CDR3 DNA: TGCAGTGCAAAACACCCAGCGGGAGTCGGTAATGAGCAGTTCTTC

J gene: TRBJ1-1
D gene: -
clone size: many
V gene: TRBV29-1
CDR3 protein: CSVWDGYTEAFF
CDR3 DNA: TGCAGCGTTTGGGATGGGTACACTGAAGCTTTCTTT

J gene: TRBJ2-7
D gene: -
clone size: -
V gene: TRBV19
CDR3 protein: CASSSRVLSYEQYF
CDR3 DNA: TGTGCCAGTAGTTCGAGAGTCCTTTCCTACGAGCAGTACTTC

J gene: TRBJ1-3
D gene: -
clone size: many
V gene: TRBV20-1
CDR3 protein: CSAREDGQKNTIYF
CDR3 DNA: TGCAGTGCTAGGGAAGACGGACAGAAAAACACCATATATTTT

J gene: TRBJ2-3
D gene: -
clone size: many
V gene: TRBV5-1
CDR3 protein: CASSLEPLSPDTQYF
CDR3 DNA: TGCGCCAGCAGCTTGGAACCTCTTTCGCCAGATACGCAGTATTTT

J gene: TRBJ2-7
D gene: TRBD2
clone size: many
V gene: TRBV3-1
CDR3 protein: CASSQFSPLAGKYEQYF
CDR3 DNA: TGTGCCAGCAGCCAATTTTCTCCACTAGCGGGAAAATACGAGCAGTACTTC

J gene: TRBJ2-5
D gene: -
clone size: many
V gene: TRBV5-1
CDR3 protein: CASSLVPGAVETQYF
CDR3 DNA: TGCGCCAGCAGCTTGGTGCCAGGGGCCGTGGAGACCCAGTACTTC

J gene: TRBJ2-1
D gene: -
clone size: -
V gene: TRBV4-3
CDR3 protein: CASSSTGDNEQFF
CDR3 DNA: TGCGCCAGCAGCTCGACGGGGGACAATGAGCAGTTCTTC

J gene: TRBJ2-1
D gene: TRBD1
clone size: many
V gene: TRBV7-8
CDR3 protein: CASSLFGTGYGLNEQFF
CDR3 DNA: TGTGCCAGCAGCTTATTCGGGACAGGGTACGGTCTCAATGAGCAGTTCTTC

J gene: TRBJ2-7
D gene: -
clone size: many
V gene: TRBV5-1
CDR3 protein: CASSLVQGHEQYF
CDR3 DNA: TGCGCCAGCAGCTTGGTTCAGGGCCACGAGCAGTACTTC

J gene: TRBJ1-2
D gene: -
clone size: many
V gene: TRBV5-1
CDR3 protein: CASSSRGETGYTF
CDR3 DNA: TGCGCCAGCAGCTCCAGGGGAGAAACTGGCTACACCTTC

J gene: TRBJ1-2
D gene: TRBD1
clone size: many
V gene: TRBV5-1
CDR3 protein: CASSSTGSPTGGYGYTF
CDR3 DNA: TGCGCCAGCAGCTCGACAGGGTCCCCTACGGGGGGCTATGGCTACACCTTC

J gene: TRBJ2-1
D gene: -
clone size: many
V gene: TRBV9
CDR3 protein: CASSWGENEQFF
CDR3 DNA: TGTGCCAGCAGCTGGGGGGAGAATGAGCAGTTCTTC

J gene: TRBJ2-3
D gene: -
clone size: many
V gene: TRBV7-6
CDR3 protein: CASSALTVSGVSTDTQYF
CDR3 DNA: TGTGCCAGCAGCGCCTTGACAGTTTCGGGTGTGAGCACAGATACGCAGTATTTT

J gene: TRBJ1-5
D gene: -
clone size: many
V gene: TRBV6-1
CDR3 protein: CASTTSRYSNQPQHF
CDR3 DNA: TGTGCCAGTACCACGAGCAGGTATAGCAATCAGCCCCAGCATTTT

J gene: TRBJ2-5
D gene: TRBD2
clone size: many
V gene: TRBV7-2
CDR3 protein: CASSPLRRSLAGKETQYF
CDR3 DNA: TGTGCCAGCAGCCCCCTCCGGCGGAGTCTAGCGGGGAAAGAGACCCAGTACTTC

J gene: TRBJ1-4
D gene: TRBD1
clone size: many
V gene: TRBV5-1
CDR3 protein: CASSPGQVFNEKLFF
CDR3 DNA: TGCGCCAGCAGCCCCGGACAGGTCTTTAATGAAAAACTGTTTTTT

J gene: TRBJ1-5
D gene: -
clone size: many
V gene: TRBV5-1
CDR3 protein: CASSSDSTRNQPQHF
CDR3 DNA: TGCGCCAGCAGCTCGGACAGTACGAGGAATCAGCCCCAGCATTTT

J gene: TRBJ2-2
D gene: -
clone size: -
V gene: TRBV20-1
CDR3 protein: CSASAWAGELFF
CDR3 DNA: TGCAGTGCCAGCGCCTGGGCCGGGGAGCTGTTTTTT

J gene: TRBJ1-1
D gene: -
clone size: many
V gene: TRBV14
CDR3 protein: CASSLKGRGTEAFF
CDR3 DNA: TGTGCCAGCAGCCTAAAGGGGCGGGGAACTGAAGCTTTCTTT

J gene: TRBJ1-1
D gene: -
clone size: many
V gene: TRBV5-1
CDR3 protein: CASSFLGKQGKGTEAFF
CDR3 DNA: TGCGCCAGCAGCTTTTTGGGTAAACAGGGCAAGGGAACTGAAGCTTTCTTT

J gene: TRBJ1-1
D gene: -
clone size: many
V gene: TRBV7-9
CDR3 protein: CASIQIEAFF
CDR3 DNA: TGTGCCAGCATTCAGATTGAAGCTTTCTTT